This T cell receptor beta chain was sequenced in a study of identical twins. Findings and limits, study-wide: Possibly, invariant MAIT and iNKT cells partly confounded zero-insertion analyses. Models predicted less out-of-frame TCR alpha sharing in monozygotic twins than was found. For out-of-frame beta sequences, excess twin sharing was weaker.

This clonotype was counted a few times. What it binds is not known. The CDR3 has 16 amino acids. The germline CDR1 and CDR2 sequences are DFQATT and SNEGSKA (reference sequence). The V and J ends lost 2 bases and 2 bases, in that order; junction bases with no gene match: 11. TCRdb itself ran the 5' RACE reads through MiXCR, one entry per CDR3 protein. This table has approximately 620,000 distinct CDR3 sequences, 8.6% appearing once. These data were likewise used in another study, on yellow fever vaccine responses in identical twins.

The J gene is TRBJ2-7, the V gene TRBV20-1; 8 bases map to TRBD2. Specimen: PBMCs. This TCR derives from a young woman in good health. The CDR3 DNA is TGCAGTGCTAGATACCTAGCGGGTACAACTCCCTACGAGCAGTACTTC. It codes for CSARYLAGTTPYEQYF.